These 2 T cell receptor beta chains share one sample of origin, sequenced in a study of spatial heterogeneity in lung cancer. Time point denoted: sample taken at primary tumor resection. Sequencing covered unsorted whole RNA taken from tumor, nontumor lung or frozen PBMC. Each CDR3 protein gets one entry after TCRdb re-called the 5' RACE reads with MiXCR. The data contain 17,000 or so distinct CDR3 sequences, about a fifth of them singletons. The input for sequencing was PBMCs, taken at surgery. Every receptor here comes from a female donor with early-stage non-small cell lung cancer.

By sample share, this clonotype is medium-sized. CDR3: CATSRTPTSYEQYF. The CDR3 DNA follows: TGTGCCACGTCCCGGACGCCCACCTCCTACGAGCAGTACTTC. The chain carries TRBV6-5 and TRBJ2-7; D unclear. Germline V lookup: CDR1 MNHEY, CDR2 SVGAGI. V lost 10 bases and J 0 bases, leaving 16 bases between the germline ends. CDR3 length equals 14 residues.

The gene calls are TRBV6-2 or TRBV6-3 and TRBJ2-5; possibly TRBD1 for D (6 bases). CDR3 length equals 15 residues. V was cut by 4 bases and J by 7 bases, with 19 bases left in between. Germline CDR1 reads MNHEY; CDR2 reads SVGEGT. In nucleotides, the CDR3 is TGTGCCAGCAGTTTGTCGGACAGAACAAGAGGGACCCAGTACTTC. Translating gives CASSLSDRTRGTQYF.